A selection of T cell receptor beta chains follows, all from one sample in a study of T cell repertoires in cytomegalovirus infection. TCRdb re-analysed the reads in MiXCR, keeping a single row per CDR3 protein. The table records 650,000 to 900,000 distinct CDR3 sequences, less than 35% of them present only once. Antigen specificity for these receptors is unknown. This specimen consisted of cultured CD8+ T cells from PBMCs, obtained from culture after CMV antigen stimulation. The receptors come from a human donor in good health (CMV status not recorded). Some clones in this sample may be carry-over from other donors' samples. Each CDR3 is given with its conserved first and last residue. The D gene is left open where the match is weak. The size field is filled for only some rows; it gives once, few, many or a size class.

CDR3 protein: CASSFRRGGYYNEQFF; CDR3 DNA: TGTGCCAGCAGCTTCCGCCGGGGGGGCTACTACAATGAGCAGTTCTTC; V gene: TRBV7-9; clone size: -; J gene: TRBJ2-1; D gene: TRBD2
CDR3 protein: CASSQTGYSGNTIYF; CDR3 DNA: TGCGCCAGCAGCCAAACTGGGTACTCTGGAAACACCATATATTTT; V gene: TRBV4-3; clone size: -; J gene: TRBJ1-3; D gene: -
CDR3 protein: CASSQEILGMNTEAFF; CDR3 DNA: TGCGCCAGCAGCCAAGAAATATTAGGCATGAACACTGAAGCTTTCTTT; V gene: TRBV4-3; clone size: medium-sized; J gene: TRBJ1-1; D gene: -
CDR3 protein: CASTLLGGAYNEQFF; CDR3 DNA: TGTGCCAGCACTCTTTTGGGTGGGGCGTACAATGAGCAGTTCTTC; V gene: TRBV5-4; clone size: few; J gene: TRBJ2-1; D gene: -
CDR3 protein: CSARDLAGGPYADTQYF; CDR3 DNA: TGCAGTGCTAGAGATCTAGCGGGGGGGCCTTATGCAGATACGCAGTATTTT; V gene: TRBV20-1; clone size: few; J gene: TRBJ2-3; D gene: TRBD2
CDR3 protein: CASSKTGTGVSYEQYF; CDR3 DNA: TGTGCCAGCAGCAAAACCGGGACAGGGGTATCCTACGAGCAGTACTTC; V gene: TRBV12-3/TRBV12-4; clone size: -; J gene: TRBJ2-7; D gene: TRBD1
CDR3 protein: CASSEGLISYNEQFF; CDR3 DNA: TGTGCCAGCAGTGAAGGACTGATCTCCTACAATGAGCAGTTCTTC; V gene: TRBV2; clone size: few; J gene: TRBJ2-1; D gene: -
CDR3 protein: CAGIKSGTKETQYF; CDR3 DNA: TGTGCCGGAATAAAGTCCGGGACAAAAGAGACCCAGTACTTC; V gene: TRBV7-9; clone size: -; J gene: TRBJ2-5; D gene: -
CDR3 protein: CASSLIRTSTGELFF; CDR3 DNA: TGTGCCAGCAGCTTGATTCGGACATCCACCGGGGAGCTGTTTTTT; V gene: TRBV7-4; clone size: once; J gene: TRBJ2-2; D gene: -
CDR3 protein: CANSLSGEYNEQFF; CDR3 DNA: TGTGCCAACAGCTTAAGCGGAGAATACAATGAGCAGTTCTTC; V gene: TRBV7-6; clone size: -; J gene: TRBJ2-1; D gene: -
CDR3 protein: CASSGLAGAPSTDTQYF; CDR3 DNA: TGTGCCAGCAGCGGACTAGCGGGGGCCCCGTCCACAGATACGCAGTATTTT; V gene: TRBV6-1; clone size: many; J gene: TRBJ2-3; D gene: TRBD2
CDR3 protein: CASSLLGYGVKETQYF; CDR3 DNA: TGTGCCAGCAGCTTATTAGGGTACGGGGTGAAAGAGACCCAGTACTTC; V gene: TRBV7-8; clone size: many; J gene: TRBJ2-5; D gene: -
CDR3 protein: CASSQWPAPAKNIQYF; CDR3 DNA: TGCGCCAGCAGTCAATGGCCAGCACCGGCCAAAAACATTCAGTACTTC; V gene: TRBV23-1; clone size: -; J gene: TRBJ2-4; D gene: -
CDR3 protein: CASTLQRGVNGELFF; CDR3 DNA: TGTGCCAGCACTTTACAGCGGGGGGTAAACGGGGAGCTGTTTTTT; V gene: TRBV6-2/TRBV6-3; clone size: few; J gene: TRBJ2-2; D gene: TRBD2
CDR3 protein: CASSLAGRTDTQYF; CDR3 DNA: TGTGCCAGTTCGCTAGCGGGGCGCACAGATACGCAGTATTTT; V gene: TRBV7-2; clone size: many; J gene: TRBJ2-3; D gene: TRBD2
CDR3 protein: CASSFGVDSPLHF; CDR3 DNA: TGTGCCAGCAGTTTTGGGGTAGATTCACCCCTCCACTTT; V gene: TRBV27; clone size: few; J gene: TRBJ1-6; D gene: -
CDR3 protein: CASSLSWDRVSYEQYF; CDR3 DNA: TGTGCCAGCAGTTTGTCCTGGGACAGGGTATCCTACGAGCAGTACTTC; V gene: TRBV27; clone size: -; J gene: TRBJ2-7; D gene: TRBD1
CDR3 protein: CASSVGPVSGANVLTF; CDR3 DNA: TGTGCCAGCAGCGTAGGGCCTGTCTCTGGGGCCAACGTCCTGACTTTC; V gene: TRBV7-6; clone size: -; J gene: TRBJ2-6; D gene: -
CDR3 protein: CASSQGGETNYEQYF; CDR3 DNA: TGTGCCAGCAGCCAAGGAGGGGAGACTAACTACGAGCAGTACTTC; V gene: TRBV14; clone size: few; J gene: TRBJ2-7; D gene: -
CDR3 protein: CASSHPYRQGATIDTQYF; CDR3 DNA: TGTGCCAGCAGCCATCCCTACCGACAGGGGGCGACTATAGATACGCAGTATTTT; V gene: TRBV3-1; clone size: many; J gene: TRBJ2-3; D gene: TRBD1
CDR3 protein: CASSITLGQGHEQYF; CDR3 DNA: TGTGCCAGTAGTATAACCCTAGGACAGGGTCACGAGCAGTACTTC; V gene: TRBV19; clone size: -; J gene: TRBJ2-7; D gene: TRBD1
CDR3 protein: CASSPDRRRSEQYF; CDR3 DNA: TGTGCCAGCAGCCCGGACAGGCGGCGTTCCGAGCAGTACTTC; V gene: TRBV12-3/TRBV12-4; clone size: few; J gene: TRBJ2-7; D gene: TRBD1
CDR3 protein: CASSLGAFSYEQYF; CDR3 DNA: TGTGCCAGCAGCTTAGGAGCTTTCTCCTACGAGCAGTACTTC; V gene: TRBV7-8; clone size: few; J gene: TRBJ2-7; D gene: -
CDR3 protein: CASSQRLTGQFEANVLTF; CDR3 DNA: TGCGCCAGCAGCCAGAGGCTGACAGGGCAATTTGAGGCCAACGTCCTGACTTTC; V gene: TRBV4-1; clone size: -; J gene: TRBJ2-6; D gene: TRBD1
CDR3 protein: CASSPWDSSYEQYF; CDR3 DNA: TGTGCCAGCAGCCCTTGGGACAGCTCCTACGAGCAGTACTTC; V gene: TRBV7-9; clone size: many; J gene: TRBJ2-7; D gene: TRBD1
CDR3 protein: CASRETDTQYF; CDR3 DNA: TGTGCCAGCAGGGAGACAGATACGCAGTATTTT; V gene: TRBV7-8; clone size: many; J gene: TRBJ2-3; D gene: -
CDR3 protein: CASSLVGTAFLNTEAFF; CDR3 DNA: TGTGCCAGCAGTTTAGTGGGGACAGCATTTTTGAACACTGAAGCTTTCTTT; V gene: TRBV28; clone size: -; J gene: TRBJ1-1; D gene: TRBD1
CDR3 protein: CASSHLTGRAFF; CDR3 DNA: TGTGCCAGCAGTCACTTGACAGGGCGAGCTTTCTTT; V gene: TRBV6-2/TRBV6-3; clone size: -; J gene: TRBJ1-1; D gene: TRBD1
CDR3 protein: CASSWVWGGGDTQYF; CDR3 DNA: TGTGCCAGCAGTTGGGTGTGGGGGGGCGGAGATACGCAGTATTTT; V gene: TRBV12-3/TRBV12-4; clone size: -; J gene: TRBJ2-3; D gene: -
CDR3 protein: CASIPQGAYNQPQHF; CDR3 DNA: TGTGCCAGCATTCCACAGGGGGCGTACAATCAGCCCCAGCATTTT; V gene: TRBV6-6; clone size: -; J gene: TRBJ1-5; D gene: TRBD1
CDR3 protein: CASSQDLGKVSPLHF; CDR3 DNA: TGTGCCAGCAGCCAAGACTTGGGGAAGGTTTCACCCCTCCACTTT; V gene: TRBV14; clone size: -; J gene: TRBJ1-6; D gene: -
CDR3 protein: CASSPTNTEAFF; CDR3 DNA: TGTGCCAGCAGCCCTACCAACACTGAAGCTTTCTTT; V gene: TRBV7-9; clone size: many; J gene: TRBJ1-1; D gene: -
CDR3 protein: CASSFRTGGAGTEAFF; CDR3 DNA: TGTGCCAGTAGTTTTCGGACAGGGGGCGCGGGTACTGAAGCTTTCTTT; V gene: TRBV19; clone size: many; J gene: TRBJ1-1; D gene: TRBD1
CDR3 protein: CATRTGRTGELFF; CDR3 DNA: TGTGCCACAAGGACAGGGCGGACCGGGGAGCTGTTTTTT; V gene: TRBV27; clone size: -; J gene: TRBJ2-2; D gene: TRBD1
CDR3 protein: CASSPPMGGFNYEQYF; CDR3 DNA: TGTGCCAGCAGCCCACCTATGGGGGGCTTCAATTACGAGCAGTACTTC; V gene: TRBV7-9; clone size: once; J gene: TRBJ2-7; D gene: -
CDR3 protein: CASSYSSGVGYTF; CDR3 DNA: TGTGCCAGCAGTTACTCCTCTGGCGTTGGCTACACCTTC; V gene: TRBV6-5; clone size: -; J gene: TRBJ1-2; D gene: -
CDR3 protein: CASSPSPTGHGEKLFF; CDR3 DNA: TGTGCTAGCAGCCCTAGCCCGACAGGGCACGGTGAAAAACTGTTTTTT; V gene: TRBV7-7; clone size: few; J gene: TRBJ1-4; D gene: TRBD1
CDR3 protein: CASSLEVNYNEQFF; CDR3 DNA: TGTGCCAGCAGCTTGGAAGTCAACTACAATGAGCAGTTCTTC; V gene: TRBV5-6; clone size: few; J gene: TRBJ2-1; D gene: -
CDR3 protein: CASGPVGVSNQPQHF; CDR3 DNA: TGTGCCAGCGGGCCCGTCGGGGTGTCCAATCAGCCCCAGCATTTT; V gene: TRBV6-1; clone size: -; J gene: TRBJ1-5; D gene: -
CDR3 protein: CASSLCQHTDTQYF; CDR3 DNA: TGTGCCAGCAGTTTGTGTCAGCACACAGATACGCAGTATTTT; V gene: TRBV28; clone size: -; J gene: TRBJ2-3; D gene: -
CDR3 protein: CASSEALSWRF; CDR3 DNA: TGTGCCAGCAGTGAAGCGCTTTCCTGGAGGTTC; V gene: TRBV2; clone size: few; J gene: TRBJ2-4; D gene: -
CDR3 protein: CASTLYGDTTDTQYF; CDR3 DNA: TGTGCCAGCACCCTTTACGGGGACACCACAGATACGCAGTATTTT; V gene: TRBV7-2; clone size: -; J gene: TRBJ2-3; D gene: -
CDR3 protein: CASSGGAGAYYEQYF; CDR3 DNA: TGTGCCAGCAGCGGGGGGGCGGGTGCCTACTACGAGCAGTACTTC; V gene: TRBV7-6; clone size: few; J gene: TRBJ2-7; D gene: -
CDR3 protein: CAISELPAVAYNEQFF; CDR3 DNA: TGTGCCATCAGTGAGTTACCAGCGGTGGCCTACAATGAGCAGTTCTTC; V gene: TRBV10-3; clone size: few; J gene: TRBJ2-1; D gene: -
CDR3 protein: CASSLGSGYRSPLHF; CDR3 DNA: TGTGCCAGCAGTTTGGGATCAGGGTATAGATCACCCCTCCACTTT; V gene: TRBV28; clone size: -; J gene: TRBJ1-6; D gene: -
CDR3 protein: CASTMGATEAFF; CDR3 DNA: TGTGCCAGCACTATGGGGGCCACTGAAGCTTTCTTT; V gene: TRBV7-9; clone size: few; J gene: TRBJ1-1; D gene: -
CDR3 protein: CASSLESSGYYNEQFF; CDR3 DNA: TGTGCCAGCAGCTTAGAGAGTAGCGGGTACTACAATGAGCAGTTCTTC; V gene: TRBV7-9; clone size: -; J gene: TRBJ2-1; D gene: TRBD2
CDR3 protein: CASGSDIYGYTF; CDR3 DNA: TGTGCTAGTGGGTCCGACATTTATGGCTACACCTTC; V gene: TRBV12-5; clone size: -; J gene: TRBJ1-2; D gene: -